The 28 T cell receptor beta chains below were found in one sample sequenced in a study of yellow fever vaccine responses in identical twins. TCRdb re-analysed the RT-PCR reads in MiXCR, keeping a single row per CDR3 protein. Of more than 200 distinct CDR3 sequences listed, around 75% are singletons. Specimen: T cells from blood (PBMCs), unsorted or a sorted subset (not recorded which), collected before or after yellow fever vaccination (not recorded which). The receptors come from a female donor who received the yellow fever vaccine.

The chain combines TRBV2 with TRBJ2-1; a possible D gene is TRBD2 (7 bases). The germline V gene encodes CDR1 SNHLY and CDR2 FYNNEI. Trimming stripped 5 bases from V and 6 bases from J, with 17 bases between. The length of the CDR3 is 15 residues. CDR3 sequence: CASSPRWGGLNEQFF. The CDR3, as DNA: TGTGCCAGCAGTCCCCGCTGGGGGGGCCTCAATGAGCAGTTCTTC.

The V and J genes are TRBV13 and TRBJ2-1, with D possibly matching TRBD1 (5 bases). V was clipped by 7 bases and J by 5 bases, with 9 bases between them. The germline V gene has CDR1 PRHDT and CDR2 FYEKMQ (reference sequence). The length of the CDR3 is 12 residues. CDR3 nucleotide sequence: TGTGCCAGCAAGTTACAGGACAATGAGCAGTTCTTC. Its protein product is CASKLQDNEQFF.

The genes are TRBV10-1 and TRBJ2-3; weak D call: TRBD1 (6 bases). The CDR3 spans 17 residues. The V end lost 2 bases, the J end lost 3 bases, and 18 bases lay between the germline ends. The germline gives CDR1 WNHNN, CDR2 SYGVQD (reference sequence). The CDR3 reads CASSERLGALGTDTQYF. In DNA, the CDR3 is TGCGCCAGCAGTGAGAGATTGGGGGCCCTCGGGACAGATACGCAGTATTTT.

The chain employs TRBV6-2 or TRBV6-3 and TRBJ2-1; 8 bases align to TRBD2. With 6 bases clipped from V and 8 bases from J, the junction kept 9 bases outside the gene matches. The CDR3 runs 14 residues. CDR1 and CDR2 from the germline V gene are MNHEY and SVGEGT. The CDR3 protein is CASSFLTSGDEQFF. The DNA for the CDR3 is TGTGCCAGCAGCTTTTTAACTAGCGGCGATGAGCAGTTCTTC.

The V and J genes are TRBV6-1 and TRBJ1-2; maybe TRBD1 (5 bases). The CDR3 has 14 amino acids. V was cut by 8 bases and J by 8 bases, with 21 bases left in between. Germline-derived CDR1 and CDR2 are MNHNS and SASEGT. CDR3 sequence reads: CASGGSGTLEGYTF. CDR3 DNA sequence: TGTGCCAGCGGGGGGAGTGGGACGTTGGAGGGCTACACCTTC.

V gene TRBV6-5 combines with J gene TRBJ1-4; D remains unclear. This CDR3 has 17 amino acids. The ends were cut back, 2 bases at V and 0 bases at J, with 13 bases in the middle. In germline, CDR1 is MNHEY, CDR2 SVGAGI. The CDR3 sequence is CASSYRQESATNEKLFF. CDR3 coding DNA: TGTGCCAGCAGTTACCGGCAGGAGTCCGCAACTAATGAAAAACTGTTTTTT.

This clonotype was picked up one time. The chain carries TRBV10-1 and TRBJ1-3; D is unclear. Deletions cut 4 bases from V and 0 bases from J, with 7 bases between. Germline V gives CDR1 WNHNN, CDR2 SYGVQD (reference sequence). The CDR3 spans 14 residues. CDR3 region: CASSATTSGNTIYF. The CDR3 nucleotides are TGCGCCAGCAGTGCTACTACCTCTGGAAACACCATATATTTT.

CDR3 residues: CAISGLAGDEQFF. The CDR3 nucleotides are TGTGCCATCAGCGGGCTAGCGGGGGATGAGCAGTTCTTC. The J gene is TRBJ2-1, the V gene TRBV10-3, with 10 bases aligning to TRBD2. The CDR3 is 13 amino acids. Germline values: CDR1 ENHRY, CDR2 SYGVKD. Germline trimming cut 6 bases from V and 8 bases from J; bases unmatched to any gene: 4.

The chain couples TRBV4-1 to TRBJ1-2; the D gene is possibly TRBD1 (6 bases). CDR3 size: 13 residues. The V gene lost 0 bases and the J gene lost 8 bases, with 10 bases spanning the gap. The germline gives CDR1 MGHRA, CDR2 YSYEKL. The DNA for the CDR3 is TGCGCCAGCAGCCAAGATCAGGGGTACGGCTACACCTTC. Its translation is CASSQDQGYGYTF.

The chain links TRBV11-1 to TRBJ1-3, with TRBD1 matching over 9 bases. The CDR3 extends over 16 amino acids. In germline, CDR1 is SGHAT, CDR2 FQDESV (reference sequence). Germline trimming cut 5 bases from V and 7 bases from J; bases unmatched to any gene: 12. This CDR3 reads CASSLPSGQGRNTIYF. In DNA form, the CDR3 reads TGTGCCAGCAGCCTCCCTTCGGGACAGGGAAGGAACACCATATATTTT.

The rearrangement links TRBV6-1 to TRBJ1-5; D is undetermined. Germline V lookup: CDR1 MNHNS, CDR2 SASEGT. Trimming removed 5 bases from V and 4 bases from J, with 12 bases in between. CDR3 length: 14 residues. CDR3 loop: CASSLGLRNQPQHF. For the CDR3, the DNA is TGTGCCAGCAGTCTCGGACTGAGAAATCAGCCCCAGCATTTT.

This clonotype was counted once. CDR3 nucleotide sequence: TGTGCCACCACCGAAGAGGGCGGGAGTATCTATGGCTACACCTTC. Amino acid sequence: CATTEEGGSIYGYTF. This chain joins TRBV15 and TRBJ1-2; D is unresolved. The CDR3 loop spans 15 amino acids. V lost 7 bases and J 4 bases, leaving 19 bases between the germline ends. Germline V gene data show CDR1 as LNHNV and CDR2 as YYDKDF (reference sequence).

The chain employs TRBV12-3 or TRBV12-4 and TRBJ2-1, with 11 bases lining up with TRBD1. This CDR3 region has 11 residues. Losses at the gene ends were 3 bases for V and 16 bases for J; bases not matched to a gene: 2. The CDR3 region is CASSFGTGGFF. As DNA, the CDR3 is TGTGCCAGCAGTTTTGGGACAGGGGGATTCTTC.

This clonotype has more than one count but fewer than ten. The chain employs TRBV10-3 and TRBJ1-2, with a possible D match to TRBD1 (5 bases). Germline-derived CDR1 and CDR2 are ENHRY and SYGVKD. This CDR3 comprises 17 residues. Trimming took off 0 bases at V and 8 bases at J, with 22 bases between the two ends. CDR3 in DNA: TGTGCCATCAGTGAGTCGGAAACAGGCTCCCGAAACTCGGGCTACACCTTC. Translation: CAISESETGSRNSGYTF.

This clonotype was detected only once. The junction and the germline gene differ at one end; a read error may be behind it. This chain joins TRBV7-2 and TRBJ2-7, with D tentatively TRBD1 or TRBD2 (5 bases each). CDR3 length: 12 amino acids. The V gene's germline CDR1 is SGHTA and CDR2 FQGNSA. The CDR3 loop reads CVSSLRGVEQYF. In DNA form, the CDR3 reads TGTGTCAGCAGCTTAAGAGGGGTCGAGCAGTACTTC.

This chain joins TRBV11-1 and TRBJ2-7; unclear D gene. V was pared by 1 base and J by 0 bases, with 13 bases between. This CDR3 contains 16 residues. Germline V lookup: CDR1 SGHAT, CDR2 FQDESV (reference sequence). The CDR3 spells CASSLDGDTSSYEQYF. CDR3 nucleotides: TGTGCCAGCAGCTTAGACGGAGACACATCCTCCTACGAGCAGTACTTC.

This chain joins TRBV5-1 and TRBJ2-5; TRBD1 or TRBD2 may be the D gene (5 bases each). Germline V gene lookup returns CDR1 SGHRS and CDR2 YFSETQ. The CDR3 length is 13 residues. The V gene lost 2 bases and the J gene lost 3 bases, with 8 bases spanning the gap. The DNA for the CDR3 is TGCGCCAGCAGCTTCGTGGGGGAAGAGACCCAGTACTTC. It yields the protein CASSFVGEETQYF.

This clonotype was picked up a small number of times. The J gene is TRBJ1-2, the V gene TRBV11-2; D gene uncertain. The V and J ends lost 0 bases and 3 bases respectively, with 14 bases between them. Germline lookup yields CDR1 SGHAT and CDR2 FQNNGV. This CDR3 comprises 16 residues. The CDR3 DNA reads TGTGCCAGCAGCTTAGACCTTGGCCGCGGAGACTATGGCTACACCTTC. Its translation is CASSLDLGRGDYGYTF.

The rearrangement links TRBV9 to TRBJ1-1; D is possibly TRBD1 (5 bases). There are 12 residues in the CDR3. The germline V and J ends were trimmed by 4 bases and 8 bases, with 12 bases remaining between them. Germline V gene sequence: CDR1 SGDLS, CDR2 YYNGEE. CDR3 nucleotide sequence: TGTGCCAGCAGCAAAGGGGTGGGGGAAGCTTTCTTT. Protein: CASSKGVGEAFF.

This chain connects TRBV3-1 to TRBJ2-5, with unresolved D. The CDR3 totals 14 residues. The germline V and J ends were trimmed by 3 bases and 5 bases, with 13 bases remaining between them. CDR1 is LGHDT, CDR2 YNNKEL, per germline (reference sequence). The CDR3 is CASSQSPRLETQYF. CDR3 DNA sequence: TGTGCCAGCAGCCAGAGCCCCCGGTTGGAGACCCAGTACTTC.

The chain joins TRBV6-1 to TRBJ2-2; a weak D match, TRBD2 (6 bases). The CDR3 runs 15 residues. Trimming cost V 5 bases and J 0 bases, with 10 bases left between them. The germline gives CDR1 MNHNS, CDR2 SASEGT. CDR3 protein: CASSPTSSNTGELFF. In DNA form, the CDR3 reads TGTGCCAGCAGTCCCACTAGCTCGAACACCGGGGAGCTGTTTTTT.

The chain couples TRBV5-1 to TRBJ2-3; TRBD2 matches at 11 bases. There are 16 residues in the CDR3. With 4 bases clipped from V and 4 bases from J, the junction kept 8 bases outside the gene matches. Germline V CDR1 and CDR2: SGHRS, YFSETQ. As DNA, the CDR3 is TGCGCCAGCAGCGCCGGCCCTAGCGGGGGGCCAGATACGCAGTATTTT. This gives the protein CASSAGPSGGPDTQYF.

CDR3 protein: CAWSVTGDTEAFF. CDR3 bases: TGTGCCTGGAGCGTAACAGGGGACACTGAAGCTTTCTTT. The chain joins TRBV30 to TRBJ1-1, with TRBD1 matching 7 bases. The CDR3 has 13 residues. The J segment lost 3 bases and the V segment lost 3 bases, leaving 4 bases of the junction unmatched. Germline V lookup: CDR1 GTSNPN, CDR2 SVGIG (reference sequence).

The chain has TRBV7-9 and TRBJ2-1; 7 nucleotides align to TRBD2. The V segment lost 11 bases and the J segment 13 bases; nucleotides outside the gene matches: 14. The CDR3 contains 12 residues. CDR1 and CDR2 from the germline V gene are SEHNR and FQNEAQ (reference sequence). CDR3 coding DNA: TGTGCCGGTGAAGCAACGGGGGGACTCCAGTTCTTC. Translation: CAGEATGGLQFF.

The chain recombines TRBV4-3 with TRBJ2-1; 13 bases map to TRBD2. V lost 2 bases to trimming and J lost 7 bases; unmatched junction nucleotides: 5. CDR1 and CDR2 (germline): LGHNA, YSLEER. The CDR3 is 16 residues long. The CDR3 sequence is CASSQLGTSGINEQFF. The CDR3 bases are TGCGCCAGCAGCCAATTAGGGACTAGCGGGATTAATGAGCAGTTCTTC.

This chain links TRBV11-2 with TRBJ2-2; D not resolved. The germline V gene has CDR1 SGHAT and CDR2 FQNNGV. The length of the CDR3 is 13 residues. V lost 3 bases to trimming and J lost 6 bases, with 8 bases between them. The CDR3 is CASSFRAPGELFF. The CDR3 DNA is TGTGCCAGCAGCTTTAGGGCACCCGGGGAGCTGTTTTTT.

CDR3 nucleotides: TGTGCCAGCAGACGACAGGGGCACGAGGGAAACACCATATATTTT. It is translated as CASRRQGHEGNTIYF. The rearrangement links TRBV2 to TRBJ1-3; 8 positions match TRBD1. The CDR3 covers 15 residues. J lost 4 bases, V lost 6 bases, and 8 bases had no gene match. Germline lookup yields CDR1 SNHLY and CDR2 FYNNEI.

V gene TRBV10-3 combines with J gene TRBJ2-7; D ambiguous. CDR1 and CDR2 from the germline V gene are ENHRY and SYGVKD. The CDR3 runs to 12 residues. V was pared by 2 bases and J by 3 bases, with 5 bases between. CDR3 in amino acids: CAISEGSYEQYV. The CDR3 DNA sequence: TGTGCCATCAGTGAGGGCAGCTACGAGCAGTACGTC.